One and the same sample provided the 30 T cell receptor beta chains below, sequenced in a study of Ad26.COV2.S vaccination and SARS-CoV-2 variants. Sample treatment: 19 received Ad26.COV2.S at low or high dose, single or two shots; five or six received placebo; per-sample allocation not given. Sampling happened 63 days after the first vaccine or placebo injection. Profiled with immunoSEQ multiplex PCR; TCRdb holds only in-frame clones, not every one. The sample contains some 240,000 clones, about 83% of which appear only once. The sequences come from peripheral blood, collected in a trial of Ad26.COV2.S vaccine versus placebo. These receptors came from a person between 18 and 60 years old who received the Ad26.COV2.S COVID-19 vaccine or a placebo.

The chain has TRBV4-3 and TRBJ2-3, with TRBD1 identical over 9 bases. The CDR3 covers 16 residues. Germline V gives CDR1 LGHNA, CDR2 YSLEER. V lost 4 bases to trimming and J lost 5 bases; unmatched junction nucleotides: 10. The CDR3, as DNA: TGCGCCAGCAGCCCCACCGGGACAGGGTATAAAGATACGCAGTATTTT. It is translated as CASSPTGTGYKDTQYF.

The rearrangement joins TRBV6-4 to TRBJ1-1; TRBD1 matches at 7 bases. The junction had 5 bases not matched to a gene; V was cut back by 6 bases and J by 4 bases. The germline V gene encodes CDR1 MRHNA and CDR2 SNTAGT. This CDR3 comprises 13 residues. The chain's CDR3 is CASREQGRTEAFF. CDR3 nucleotides: TGTGCCAGCAGGGAACAGGGGCGCACTGAAGCTTTCTTT.

V is TRBV5-1 and J is TRBJ1-1; D uncertain. The CDR3 loop spans 13 amino acids. CDR1 and CDR2 from the germline V gene are SGHRS and YFSETQ. Trimming took off 4 bases at V and 0 bases at J, with 7 bases between the two ends. The CDR3 nucleotides are TGCGCCAGCAGCGGACTGATGAACACTGAAGCTTTCTTT. It yields the protein CASSGLMNTEAFF.

This sequence joins TRBV9 and TRBJ2-2; D unresolved. The V gene lost 0 bases and the J gene lost 4 bases, with 4 bases spanning the gap. Germline CDR1 is SGDLS and CDR2 is YYNGEE. The CDR3 runs to 13 residues. The DNA of the CDR3 is TGTGCCAGCAGCGTAGAGTTCACCGGGGAGCTGTTTTTT. It yields the protein CASSVEFTGELFF.

For this clone: This specimen includes other DNA sequences encoding the same CDR3. The chain carries TRBV7-9 and TRBJ2-1; 7 bases match TRBD2. Germline CDR1 reads SEHNR; CDR2 reads FQNEAQ (reference sequence). The CDR3 length is 15 residues. V lost 1 base, J lost 8 bases, and 8 bases stayed unmatched. CDR3 nucleotide sequence: TGTGCCAGCAGCTTAGGGGCGGGAGTAACCGATGAGCAGTTCTTC. Translated, it gives CASSLGAGVTDEQFF.

The rearrangement joins TRBV30 to TRBJ1-3; possible D gene TRBD1, 6 bases. The CDR3 contains 13 residues. Trimming took 3 bases from V and 0 from J, leaving 6 bases between them. Germline values: CDR1 GTSNPN, CDR2 SVGIG (reference sequence). The CDR3 is CAWSRGSGNTIYF. CDR3 bases: TGTGCCTGGAGCAGGGGCTCTGGAAACACCATATATTTT. Full variable domain (missing parts from reference TRBV30 and TRBJ1-3): SQTIHQWPATLVQPVGSPLSLECTVEGTSNPNLYWYRQAAGRGLQLLFYSVGIGQISSEVPQNLSASRPQDRQFILSSKKLLLSDSGFYLCAWSRGSGNTIYFGEGSWLTVV.

The chain carries TRBV19 and TRBJ2-3; D is undetermined. The V gene's germline CDR1 is LNHDA and CDR2 SQIVND (reference sequence). The CDR3 extends over 15 amino acids. V shed 5 bases and J shed 0 bases, with 12 bases lying between them. CDR3 in amino acids: CASSHRGFSTDTQYF. Written as DNA, the CDR3 is TGTGCCAGTAGTCATCGAGGCTTTAGCACAGATACGCAGTATTTT.

This chain joins TRBV9 and TRBJ2-3, with D maybe TRBD2 (6 bases). Germline values: CDR1 SGDLS, CDR2 YYNGEE. Trimming shortened V by 0 bases and J by 3 bases, and 14 bases separated the two germline ends. The CDR3 covers 16 residues. For the CDR3, the DNA is TGTGCCAGCAGCGTAGGGAGGGGCAGAACTACAGATACGCAGTATTTT. This sequence encodes CASSVGRGRTTDTQYF.

The V call is TRBV5-1, the J call TRBJ2-1; 11 positions match TRBD2. CDR3 length equals 15 residues. Unmatched junction bases numbered 6, after V lost 4 bases and J lost 6 bases. Germline CDR1 reads SGHRS; CDR2 reads YFSETQ. CDR3 loop: CASSLRLAGLNEQFF. The DNA of the CDR3 is TGCGCCAGCAGCCTTCGACTAGCGGGACTCAATGAGCAGTTCTTC.

The DNA of the CDR3 is TGTGCCAGCAGTTCCACAAATAAGGTGCCTTTCTTCTACGAGCAGTACTTC. Its translation is CASSSTNKVPFFYEQYF. The chain carries TRBV27 and TRBJ2-7; D not resolved. This CDR3 is 17 amino acids long. The V gene lost 4 bases and the J gene lost 3 bases, with 22 bases spanning the gap. The germline V gene encodes CDR1 MNHEY and CDR2 SMNVEV (reference sequence).

The rearrangement joins TRBV7-9 to TRBJ1-2; perhaps TRBD1 as D (6 bases). Trimming left V 5 bases short and J 1 base short, with 17 bases between. The length of the CDR3 is 16 residues. CDR1 SEHNR and CDR2 FQNEAQ come from the germline V gene (reference sequence). CDR3 region: CASSVNTGTLNYGYTF. CDR3 nucleotides: TGTGCCAGCAGCGTTAATACCGGGACACTTAACTATGGCTACACCTTC. The variable domain in full, completed from reference TRBV7-9 and TRBJ1-2, reads DTGVSQNPRHKITKRGQNVTFRCDPISEHNRLYWYRQTLGQGPEFLTYFQNEAQLEKSRLLSDRFSAERPKGSFSTLEIQRTEQGDSAMYLCASSVNTGTLNYGYTFGSGTRLTVV.

The rearrangement links TRBV7-2 to TRBJ2-7; D is ambiguous. CDR3 length: 12 amino acids. Germline V gene sequence: CDR1 SGHTA, CDR2 FQGNSA. V was clipped by 4 bases and J by 6 bases, with 10 bases between them. CDR3 DNA sequence: TGTGCCAGCAGCTCCCGACTTGGCGAGCAGTACTTC. As protein: CASSSRLGEQYF.

V gene TRBV7-9 combines with J gene TRBJ2-3; TRBD2 matches at 10 bases. Germline assignment: CDR1 SEHNR and CDR2 FQNEAQ (reference sequence). Trimming removed 5 bases from V and 1 base from J; junction bases left unmatched: 6. This CDR3 spans 16 amino acids. CDR3 residues: CASSKPLAGGTDTQYF. CDR3 nucleotide sequence: TGTGCCAGCAGCAAGCCCCTAGCGGGGGGCACAGATACGCAGTATTTT.

This clone came up a few times. This chain links TRBV3-1 (or the pseudogene TRBV3-2) with TRBJ2-3, with D tentatively TRBD1 (5 bases). This CDR3 comprises 17 residues. Germline V lookup: CDR1 LGHDT, CDR2 YNNKEL (reference sequence). Trimming shortened V by 0 bases and J by 1 base, and 14 bases separated the two germline ends. CDR3 sequence: CASSQDHGAGRTDTQYF. CDR3 nucleotide sequence: TGTGCCAGCAGCCAAGATCATGGGGCCGGTCGCACAGATACGCAGTATTTT.

To note about this clone: Other nucleotide sequences in the sample specify the same CDR3. This chain joins TRBV3-1 (or the pseudogene TRBV3-2) and TRBJ2-3; 9 nucleotides agree with TRBD2. With V trimmed by 1 base and J by 1 base, 6 bases remained unmatched. Germline V gives CDR1 LGHDT, CDR2 YNNKEL (reference sequence). CDR3 length: 17 residues. Here the CDR3 DNA reads TGTGCCAGCAGCCAAGGATTGGTAGCGGGGGGCACAGATACGCAGTATTTT. Translating gives CASSQGLVAGGTDTQYF.

The J gene is TRBJ2-3, the V gene TRBV19; D is undetermined. The V end was cut by 3 bases, the J end by 0 bases, with 16 bases between. The CDR3 is made up of 17 amino acids. Germline-derived CDR1 and CDR2 are LNHDA and SQIVND (reference sequence). The CDR3 sequence is CASSMSPLSSSTDTQYF. Here the CDR3 DNA reads TGTGCCAGTAGTATGTCCCCCCTCAGCTCTAGCACAGATACGCAGTATTTT.

The V call is TRBV18, the J call TRBJ1-3, with D possibly TRBD1 on 5 matching bases. This CDR3 is built from 15 residues. Per germline, CDR1 KGHSH and CDR2 LQKENI. V gave up 6 bases and J gave up 0 bases, with 12 bases separating them. The CDR3 reads CASSRTPTSGNTIYF. The CDR3 DNA is TGTGCCAGCTCGCGGACACCTACCTCTGGAAACACCATATATTTT.

The rearrangement joins TRBV5-6 to TRBJ2-7, with TRBD2 as a possible D gene (6 bases). CDR1 and CDR2 from the germline V gene are SGHDT and YYEEEE. V dropped 3 bases and J dropped 1 base, with 11 bases sitting between them. The CDR3 covers 14 residues. CDR3 residues: CASSYRRGSYEQYF. DNA of the CDR3: TGTGCCAGCAGCTACCGACGGGGGTCCTACGAGCAGTACTTC.

This clone was detected a few times. The chain couples TRBV7-3 to TRBJ2-3; D is perhaps TRBD1 or TRBD2 (5 bases each). The CDR3 covers 13 residues. V was shortened by 8 bases and J by 10 bases, with 19 bases between the two germline ends. The germline CDR1 and CDR2 sequences are SGHTA and FQGTGA. The CDR3: CASHLGEGHPQYF. The CDR3 nucleotides read TGTGCCAGCCATTTGGGGGAAGGACATCCGCAGTATTTT.

J is TRBJ1-2 and V is TRBV5-1; 7 nucleotides line up with TRBD1. The germline V gene has CDR1 SGHRS and CDR2 YFSETQ. V gave up 4 bases and J gave up 5 bases; unmatched junction bases: 14. The CDR3 is 16 residues long. The CDR3 loop is CASSPRTGVGYYGYTF. The CDR3 bases are TGCGCCAGCAGCCCCAGGACAGGCGTGGGGTATTATGGCTACACCTTC.

The rearrangement uses TRBV12-2 and TRBJ2-3; TRBD2 is the table's D call and was not checked against the DNA. TRBV12-2 is an annotated pseudogene. The CDR3 extends over 16 amino acids. Here the CDR3 reads CASRLVGRGLTDTQYF. CDR3 sequence (DNA): TGTGCAAGTCGCTTAGTTGGGCGGGGCCTCACAGATACGCAGTATTTT.

This sequence joins TRBV6-2 or TRBV6-3 and TRBJ2-6; D is perhaps TRBD1 (5 bases). Germline CDR1 reads MNHEY; CDR2 reads SVGEGT. The CDR3 extends over 19 amino acids. V gave up 0 bases and J gave up 0 bases, with 15 bases separating them. CDR3 loop: CASSYSLGATDSGANVLTF. CDR3 DNA sequence: TGTGCCAGCAGTTACTCCTTAGGGGCAACCGACTCTGGGGCCAACGTCCTGACTTTC.

The V and J genes are TRBV4-2 and TRBJ2-5; tentative D call: TRBD1 (7 bases). Germline V gene lookup returns CDR1 LGHNA and CDR2 YNFKEQ. The CDR3 runs 15 residues. Trimming shortened V by 1 base and J by 6 bases, and 15 bases separated the two germline ends. CDR3 sequence reads: CASSQGQGGIKTQYF. The CDR3 bases are TGTGCCAGCAGCCAAGGACAGGGAGGTATAAAGACCCAGTACTTC.

The V gene is TRBV7-3, the J gene TRBJ2-3; either TRBD1 or TRBD2 may supply D (5 bases each). The germline gives CDR1 SGHTA, CDR2 FQGTGA. The CDR3 runs 12 residues. V dropped 3 bases and J dropped 11 bases, with 12 bases sitting between them. CDR3 residues: CASSFGGSWQYF. The CDR3 region has the DNA TGTGCCAGCAGCTTTGGGGGTAGCTGGCAGTATTTT.

The rearrangement links TRBV9 to TRBJ2-3, with 10 bases lining up with TRBD2. The V gene end was trimmed by 4 bases and the J gene end by 8 bases; junction bases not matched to a gene: 10. CDR3 length equals 15 residues. CDR1 is SGDLS, CDR2 YYNGEE, per germline. DNA of the CDR3: TGTGCCAGCAGCTCCACGACTAGCGGGCAAGGTACGCAGTATTTT. This sequence encodes CASSSTTSGQGTQYF.

The chain recombines TRBV25-1 with TRBJ2-6, with 12 bases that match TRBD1. Per the germline V gene, CDR1 is MGHDK and CDR2 is SYGVNS. Losses at the gene ends were 8 bases for V and 1 base for J; bases not matched to a gene: 9. There are 18 residues in the CDR3. The CDR3 DNA reads as TGTGCCAGCGGGACCCGGGACAGGGGGCCATCTGGGGCCAACGTCCTGACTTTC. Its protein product is CASGTRDRGPSGANVLTF.

J is TRBJ2-5 and V is TRBV6-2 or TRBV6-3; TRBD1 is a possible D gene (6 bases). The CDR3 runs to 18 residues. V lost 3 bases to trimming and J lost 1 base, with 21 bases between them. Germline V gene sequence: CDR1 MNHEY, CDR2 SVGEGT. CDR3 nucleotide sequence: TGTGCCAGCAGTTATTCAGGGGTTGCGGCCCTTGTCCAAGAGACCCAGTACTTC. It codes for CASSYSGVAALVQETQYF.

This clone was detected only once. CDR3 coding DNA: TGCGCCAGCAGCTTCGGGGGCCTCATGAACACTGAAGCTTTCTTT. Protein product: CASSFGGLMNTEAFF. This chain joins TRBV5-1 and TRBJ1-1, with D maybe TRBD1 (6 bases). The ends were cut back, 2 bases at V and 0 bases at J, with 11 bases in the middle. CDR3 length: 15 residues. In germline, CDR1 is SGHRS, CDR2 YFSETQ.

CDR3 bases: TGTGCCAGCTCACCCGACAGGGGGAATAGGAATGAGCAGTTCTTC. Its translation: CASSPDRGNRNEQFF. V is TRBV18 and J is TRBJ2-1, with TRBD1 identical over 9 bases. Germline V gene data show CDR1 as KGHSH and CDR2 as LQKENI. V gave up 3 bases and J gave up 7 bases; unmatched junction bases: 7. The CDR3 length is 15 residues.

The chain carries TRBV4-3 and TRBJ2-1, with D unresolved. CDR3 size: 18 residues. CDR1 LGHNA and CDR2 YSLEER come from the germline V gene. With 0 bases removed from V and 2 bases from J, the gap between germline ends came to 17 bases. The CDR3 spells CASSQDLLTGSTYNEQFF. The CDR3 DNA reads as TGCGCCAGCAGCCAAGATCTGCTAACGGGCTCGACCTACAATGAGCAGTTCTTC.